The source of this TCR beta chain is a study of shared clonotypes between healthy human individuals. This table comes from immunoSEQ multiplex PCR, and its TCRdb copy is limited to in-frame clones, with some not included. Of a few million clones listed, roughly 95% are singletons. Note on this clone: Its antigen remains unidentified.

J was trimmed by 3 bases and V by 3 bases; bases with no gene match: 16. The CDR3 loop spans 19 amino acids. Germline values: CDR1 MDHEN, CDR2 SYDVKM. Points from the study as a whole: Rarefaction curves obtained for sorted subsets showed sequencing incomplete despite large depth. Collection of samples was limited to blood; tissue repertoires likely differ. Enrolling few donors narrowed the genetic and exposure-history diversity that was represented. It was anticipated that sequencing depth would influence how many clonotypes donors shared.

CD45RO-negative CD8 cells positively selected for CCR7 made up the naive population, which excluded terminally differentiated effector memory CD45RA+ cells. This clonotype was sampled from a man aged 18 to 35 in good health. Some clones in this sample may be carry-over from other donors' samples. Sample: naive CD8+ T cells from PBMCs. This chain links TRBV28 with TRBJ2-7; 11 bases map to TRBD2. CDR3 DNA: TGTGCCAGCAGTTTCCCGGGACTAGCGGACTCTGCAGACGTCTACGAGCAGTACTTC. This codes for CASSFPGLADSADVYEQYF.